These 20 T cell receptor beta chains were sequenced from one sample in a study of cytomegalovirus exposure and HLA in healthy donors. Primers: 60 Vbeta forward and 13 Jbeta reverse. Assay used: immunoSEQ multiplex PCR; TCRdb lists only in-frame clones, some missing. The table lists 60,000 to 85,000 clones, 65% to 90% of them singletons. The sample was PBMCs. Receptors originate from a man between 65 and 85 years old in good health and CMV-seropositive.

In DNA form, the CDR3 reads TGTGCCACCGTAACCGGGACAGGGGGTTCGGCTGAGCAGTTCTTC. As protein: CATVTGTGGSAEQFF. The chain uses TRBV7-9 and TRBJ2-1; TRBD1 agrees at 11 bases. J was trimmed by 9 bases and V by 10 bases; bases with no gene match: 14. The CDR3 contains 15 residues. Germline CDR1 SEHNR, CDR2 FQNEAQ (reference sequence).

The chain joins TRBV9 to TRBJ1-3; no firm D call. V lost 7 bases, J lost 4 bases, and 15 bases lay in between. This CDR3 spans 14 amino acids. Germline-derived CDR1 and CDR2 are SGDLS and YYNGEE. This chain's CDR3 is CASRRERVGNTIYF. The CDR3 DNA follows: TGTGCCAGCCGCCGCGAGCGGGTCGGAAACACCATATATTTT.

The chain links TRBV19 to TRBJ1-3; 7 nucleotides line up with TRBD1. This CDR3 is built from 12 residues. With V trimmed by 9 bases and J by 2 bases, 1 base remained unmatched. Germline values: CDR1 LNHDA, CDR2 SQIVND (reference sequence). CDR3 amino acids: CARTGAGNTIYF. DNA for the CDR3: TGTGCCAGAACAGGGGCTGGAAACACCATATATTTT.

The chain carries TRBV2 and TRBJ2-3; 8 nucleotides align to TRBD1. Germline-derived CDR1 and CDR2 are SNHLY and FYNNEI. Trimming removed 4 bases from V and 8 bases from J; junction bases left unmatched: 8. This CDR3 contains 14 residues. In nucleotides, the CDR3 is TGTGCCAGCAGTGGACAGGGGACCCAATCTACGCAGTATTTT. It specifies CASSGQGTQSTQYF.

The rearrangement uses TRBV2 and TRBJ2-1; 14 bases are a match to TRBD2. V was pared by 6 bases and J by 5 bases, with 21 bases of the junction left unmatched. The CDR3 spans 21 residues. Germline V lookup: CDR1 SNHLY, CDR2 FYNNEI. CDR3 bases: TGTGCCAGCAGACCTCTCAGACTAGCGGGAGGGACCCCTGGTTCGGACAATGAGCAGTTCTTC. It is translated as CASRPLRLAGGTPGSDNEQFF.

The chain has TRBV28 and TRBJ1-2; D is possibly TRBD1 (5 bases). The CDR3 consists of 16 residues. From germline, CDR1 is MDHEN and CDR2 SYDVKM. Deletions cut 4 bases from V and 4 bases from J, with 19 bases between. DNA of the CDR3: TGTGCCAGCAGTTCCCCCAACAGGCTAGGAAGCTATGGCTACACCTTC. This translates into CASSSPNRLGSYGYTF.

The chain links TRBV5-1 to TRBJ2-7; TRBD1 agrees at 11 bases. After removal of 4 bases from V and 5 bases from J, the junction contained 8 bases not matched to a gene. In germline, CDR1 is SGHRS, CDR2 YFSETQ. The CDR3 has 15 amino acids. The CDR3 nucleotides are TGCGCCAGCAGCCCGTGGGACAGGGGGGGCGACGAGCAGTACTTC. Protein sequence: CASSPWDRGGDEQYF.

CDR3 coding DNA: TGTGCCAGCAGCCAGGACCCAACAGGGTACGAGCAGTACTTC. Translation: CASSQDPTGYEQYF. This rearrangement joins TRBV9 to TRBJ2-7; D is possibly TRBD1 (6 bases). CDR1 is SGDLS, CDR2 YYNGEE, per germline. This CDR3 spans 14 amino acids. V shed 4 bases and J shed 4 bases, with 15 bases lying between them. Looking up the rest from reference TRBV9 and TRBJ2-7 gives the full variable domain: DSGVTQTPKHLITATGQRVTLRCSPRSGDLSVYWYQQSLDQGLQFLIQYYNGEERAKGNILERFSAQQFPDLHSELNLSSLELGDSALYFCASSQDPTGYEQYFGPGTRLTVT.

This chain joins TRBV6-6 and TRBJ2-2; a weak D match, TRBD1 (6 bases). CDR3 length: 15 residues. In germline, CDR1 is MNHNY, CDR2 SVGAGI (reference sequence). The ends were cut back, 7 bases at V and 0 bases at J, with 12 bases in the middle. This CDR3 is CASKGAGANTGELFF. The CDR3 DNA is TGTGCCAGCAAGGGAGCAGGGGCGAACACCGGGGAGCTGTTTTTT.

Worth noting for this clone: Other DNA sequences within the sample encode an identical CDR3. The chain employs TRBV18 and TRBJ1-1; 7 nucleotides line up with TRBD1. Germline V gives CDR1 KGHSH, CDR2 LQKENI. The CDR3 length is 13 residues. The junction had 2 bases not matched to a gene; V was cut back by 6 bases and J by 1 base. The CDR3 loop reads CASSQGENTEAFF. The CDR3 coding sequence is TGTGCCAGCTCCCAGGGGGAGAACACTGAAGCTTTCTTT.

This clone was seen only once. The rearrangement links TRBV5-4 to TRBJ2-1, with TRBD2 matching over 11 bases. This CDR3 comprises 15 residues. V lost 3 bases and J lost 7; bases outside the gene matches: 6. Germline V CDR1 and CDR2: SGHNT, YYREEE (reference sequence). This chain's CDR3 is CASSYSGRARNEQFF. The CDR3 nucleotides are TGTGCCAGCAGCTATAGCGGGAGGGCCAGAAATGAGCAGTTCTTC.

The rearrangement links TRBV2 to TRBJ2-7, with D possibly matching TRBD2 (6 bases). Germline CDR1 is SNHLY and CDR2 is FYNNEI. Deletions cut 7 bases from V and 3 bases from J, with 13 bases between. This CDR3 region has 13 residues. The CDR3 spells CASNLDYDYEQYF. The CDR3 DNA is TGTGCCAGCAATTTGGACTATGACTACGAGCAGTACTTC.

The rearrangement joins TRBV2 to TRBJ1-2; D is ambiguous. The CDR3 is made up of 13 amino acids. Per the germline V gene, CDR1 is SNHLY and CDR2 is FYNNEI. Trimming removed 1 base at V and 8 bases at J, with 11 bases between. CDR3 nucleotides: TGTGCCAGCAGTGAAGGTCCAAGAGGGGGCTACACCTTC. Its protein product is CASSEGPRGGYTF. Looking up the rest from reference TRBV2 and TRBJ1-2 gives the full variable domain: EPEVTQTPSHQVTQMGQEVILRCVPISNHLYFYWYRQILGQKVEFLVSFYNNEISEKSEIFDDQFSVERPDGSNFTLKIRSTKLEDSAMYFCASSEGPRGGYTFGSGTRLTVV.

The chain uses TRBV6-5 and TRBJ1-1; D gene ambiguous. V gave up 8 bases and J gave up 5 bases, with 15 bases separating them. The germline gives CDR1 MNHEY, CDR2 SVGAGI. CDR3 length equals 13 residues. CDR3 amino acids: CASGGQNPTEAFF. The CDR3 DNA reads TGTGCCAGCGGTGGGCAGAATCCGACTGAAGCTTTCTTT.

The chain joins TRBV19 to TRBJ2-3; 7 bases agree with TRBD1. The CDR3 runs 19 residues. Germline V CDR1 and CDR2: LNHDA, SQIVND (reference sequence). J lost 1 base, V lost 5 bases, and 18 bases had no gene match. This CDR3 is CASSYPSGTAIPGTDTQYF. As DNA, the CDR3 is TGTGCCAGTAGTTACCCCTCCGGGACAGCGATACCTGGCACAGATACGCAGTATTTT.

The chain employs TRBV7-9 and TRBJ2-5; no definite D call. V was trimmed by 1 base and J by 2 bases, leaving 8 bases between them. Germline V CDR1 and CDR2: SEHNR, FQNEAQ (reference sequence). The CDR3 is 14 amino acids. The CDR3 bases are TGTGCCAGCAGCTTAGGGCAGGTTCAAGAGACCCAGTACTTC. It is translated as CASSLGQVQETQYF.

This chain connects TRBV19 to TRBJ1-2; TRBD1 is a possible D gene (5 bases). Germline V gives CDR1 LNHDA, CDR2 SQIVND (reference sequence). Trimming pared 4 bases from V and 8 bases from J, leaving 14 bases between. The CDR3 extends over 13 amino acids. CDR3 amino acids: CASSTRAQGGYTF. CDR3 sequence (DNA): TGTGCCAGTAGTACCCGGGCCCAGGGAGGCTACACCTTC.

V gene TRBV11-2 combines with J gene TRBJ2-7; TRBD2 might be the D (6 bases). This CDR3 has 15 amino acids. V was cut by 1 base and J by 2 bases, with 12 bases left in between. The germline gives CDR1 SGHAT, CDR2 FQNNGV. The CDR3, as DNA: TGTGCCAGCAGCTTAGGGGCTAGCGAGGCCTACGAGCAGTACTTC. It yields the protein CASSLGASEAYEQYF.

This clone was counted once. The V gene is TRBV30, the J gene TRBJ2-5; the match to TRBD2 covers 9 bases. The J call is doubtful: the DNA matches TRBJ2-7 better. CDR1 GTSNPN and CDR2 SVGIG come from the germline V gene (reference sequence). The CDR3 is 13 amino acids. The CDR3 DNA sequence: TGTGCCTGGAGCGCGGGAGGGTCCTACGAGCAGTACTTC. Its translation: CAWSAGGSYEQYF.

The chain combines TRBV7-2 with TRBJ2-6; no clear D gene. The V end lost 3 bases, the J end lost 0 bases, and 6 bases lay between the germline ends. Germline CDR1 and CDR2: SGHTA and FQGNSA. CDR3 size: 15 residues. This CDR3 is CASSFISSGANVLTF. CDR3 coding DNA: TGTGCCAGCAGCTTTATCAGCTCTGGGGCCAACGTCCTGACTTTC.